The 21 T cell receptor beta chains below were found in one sample sequenced in a study of regulatory T cells in long-lasting Graves disease. In building TCR beta libraries, iRepertoire HTBI primers were used together with Arm-PCR of CDR3 regions. TCRdb reanalysed the multiplex PCR reads using MiXCR and keeps one entry per CDR3 protein. Of about 400,000 distinct CDR3 sequences in the sample, 20% are singletons; the top ten hold around 20%. Time point: persistent/refractory GD, antithyroid drugs over 5 years with positive TRAb. TCR sequences were obtained from RNA taken from PBMCs. The sample was peripheral blood mononuclear cells (PBMCs), taken when the disease was refractory, from a patient treated with antithyroid drugs. The source is a female donor with Graves disease.

This clonotype was counted between two and nine times. The chain recombines TRBV19 with TRBJ1-5, with 9 bases fitting TRBD1. Germline loops: CDR1 LNHDA, CDR2 SQIVND (reference sequence). This CDR3 comprises 15 residues. V lost 5 bases and J lost 6; bases outside the gene matches: 8. The CDR3 sequence is CASSLQQGAGQPQHF. In DNA form, the CDR3 reads TGTGCCAGTAGTTTACAACAGGGGGCAGGTCAGCCCCAGCATTTT. The full variable domain, in which reference TRBV19 and TRBJ1-5 provide the parts outside the CDR3, is DGGITQSPKYLFRKEGQNVTLSCEQNLNHDAMYWYRQDPGQGLRLIYYSQIVNDFQKGDIAEGYSVSREKKESFPLTVTSAQKNPTAFYLCASSLQQGAGQPQHFGDGTRLSIL.

This clonotype was detected many times. The chain couples TRBV6-1 to TRBJ1-1; no clear D. CDR1 and CDR2 from the germline V gene are MNHNS and SASEGT. This CDR3 is 11 amino acids long. The V end was cut by 3 bases, the J end by 3 bases, with 2 bases between. The CDR3: CASSDYTEAFF. CDR3 coding DNA: TGTGCCAGCAGTGATTACACTGAAGCTTTCTTT.

V gene TRBV19 combines with J gene TRBJ2-3; either TRBD1 or TRBD2 may supply D (5 bases each). There are 13 residues in the CDR3. V gave up 4 bases and J gave up 6 bases, with 11 bases separating them. Per germline, CDR1 LNHDA and CDR2 SQIVND (reference sequence). The DNA of the CDR3 is TGTGCCAGTAGTAACTCAGGGACGGATACGCAGTATTTT. This codes for CASSNSGTDTQYF.

The rearrangement links TRBV6-2 or TRBV6-3 to TRBJ1-1; D not resolved. Germline-derived CDR1 and CDR2 are MNHEY and SVGEGT. V was shortened by 5 bases and J by 2 bases, with 9 bases between the two germline ends. CDR3 size: 13 residues. The CDR3, as DNA: TGTGCCAGCAGTCATCCAGCTAACACTGAAGCTTTCTTT. This encodes CASSHPANTEAFF.

The chain couples TRBV5-4 to TRBJ1-1; maybe TRBD1 (6 bases). With 3 bases removed from V and 3 bases from J, the gap between germline ends came to 15 bases. Germline CDR1 reads SGHNT; CDR2 reads YYREEE (reference sequence). The CDR3 contains 15 residues. This CDR3 reads CASSWDKGGYTEAFF. The CDR3 bases are TGTGCCAGCAGCTGGGACAAGGGAGGGTACACTGAAGCTTTCTTT.

In its sample, this clonotype was seen many times. The chain links TRBV12-3 or TRBV12-4 to TRBJ1-4; a weak D match, TRBD1 (5 bases). With 5 bases removed from V and 6 bases from J, the gap between germline ends came to 13 bases. The CDR3 runs 14 residues. In nucleotides, the CDR3 is TGTGCCAGCAGTCAGACAGACGCCTATGAAAAACTGTTTTTT. Translated: CASSQTDAYEKLFF.

The table lists this clonotype with many counts. The rearrangement uses TRBV20-1 and TRBJ1-1; 8 positions match TRBD1. CDR3 length equals 18 residues. CDR1 and CDR2 from the germline V gene are DFQATT and SNEGSKA (reference sequence). The V segment lost 0 bases and the J segment 4 bases; nucleotides outside the gene matches: 16. DNA of the CDR3: TGCAGTGCTAGAGATATCCTCCAAGACAGGGGATTGGGCACTGAAGCTTTCTTT. As protein: CSARDILQDRGLGTEAFF.

This clonotype was counted only a few times. V gene TRBV7-2 combines with J gene TRBJ2-7; no reliable D call. CDR1 SGHTA and CDR2 FQGNSA come from the germline V gene. The germline V and J ends were trimmed by 8 bases and 1 base, with 18 bases remaining between them. The CDR3 totals 15 residues. The CDR3 DNA reads TGTGCCAGCGTCGATTCGTTTGGGTGGTCCTACGAGCAGTACTTC. It translates to CASVDSFGWSYEQYF.

The J gene is TRBJ1-4, the V gene TRBV10-3; D possibly corresponds to TRBD1 (6 bases). The ends were cut back, 7 bases at V and 7 bases at J, with 13 bases in the middle. Germline values: CDR1 ENHRY, CDR2 SYGVKD. The CDR3 runs 13 residues. The CDR3 DNA sequence: TGTGCCATCAATGGGGGCGCGGGTGAAAAACTGTTTTTT. It codes for CAINGGAGEKLFF.

Only a few counts were recorded for this clonotype. V is TRBV7-3 and J is TRBJ1-6; 7 bases match TRBD1. Germline-derived CDR1 and CDR2 are SGHTA and FQGTGA. V dropped 5 bases and J dropped 13; count of bases not matched to a gene: 14. The CDR3 sequence is 15 residues long. The CDR3 spells CASSPIGGGLSPLHF. CDR3 DNA: TGTGCCAGCAGCCCAATAGGGGGCGGATTATCCCCCCTCCACTTT.

This clonotype was picked up a small number of times. This rearrangement joins TRBV7-9 to TRBJ2-7; 9 bases align to TRBD2. Germline V lookup: CDR1 SEHNR, CDR2 FQNEAQ (reference sequence). The V and J ends lost 2 bases and 1 base, in that order; junction bases with no gene match: 6. This CDR3 contains 16 residues. CDR3 amino acids: CASSLMAGGPSYEQYF. CDR3 in DNA: TGTGCCAGCAGCTTAATGGCGGGAGGGCCGTCCTACGAGCAGTACTTC.

This chain links TRBV6-2 or TRBV6-3 with TRBJ1-2; D may be TRBD1 (6 bases). This CDR3 contains 15 residues. CDR1 and CDR2 from the germline V gene are MNHEY and SVGEGT. Deletions cut 3 bases from V and 2 bases from J, with 13 bases between. The CDR3, as DNA: TGTGCCAGCAGTTATTCTATCACAGGGAACTATGGCTACACCTTC. Protein sequence: CASSYSITGNYGYTF.

A note on this clonotype: It may be a read error: a sequence one base away is much more abundant. The gene calls are TRBV27 and TRBJ1-1, with no clear D. CDR3 length: 13 amino acids. The germline gives CDR1 MNHEY, CDR2 SMNVEV (reference sequence). Trimming took 11 bases from V and 4 from J, leaving 17 bases between them. In DNA, the CDR3 is TGTGCCTCGGGGAGGTACTTGAGCACTGAAGCTTTCTTT. This encodes CASGRYLSTEAFF.

This clonotype showed up just a few times. V and J are TRBV7-9 and TRBJ2-4; D possibly uses TRBD1 or TRBD2 (5 bases each). This CDR3 comprises 15 residues. The germline V gene has CDR1 SEHNR and CDR2 FQNEAQ (reference sequence). V shed 5 bases and J shed 16 bases, with 27 bases lying between them. For the CDR3, the DNA is TGTGCCAGCAGCCCGAAGCTGAGGGAAGGGGAAGACTTATACTTC. Protein sequence: CASSPKLREGEDLYF.

This clonotype has a handful of counts. The V and J genes are TRBV6-1 and TRBJ2-7; D may be TRBD1 or TRBD2 (5 bases each). Germline CDR1 MNHNS, CDR2 SASEGT. The V end lost 10 bases, the J end lost 7 bases, and 26 bases lay between the germline ends. The CDR3 sequence is 15 residues long. This CDR3 is CATSPPDFPPGEQYF. DNA for the CDR3: TGTGCCACCTCGCCCCCGGACTTCCCCCCAGGGGAGCAGTACTTC.

This clonotype has at least ten counts. This chain uses TRBV7-2 with TRBJ2-4, with D tentatively TRBD2 (6 bases). In germline, CDR1 is SGHTA, CDR2 FQGNSA. The CDR3 consists of 16 residues. Deletions cut 2 bases from V and 0 bases from J, with 11 bases between. The CDR3 region is CASSLLGGVAKNIQYF. Written as DNA, the CDR3 is TGTGCCAGCAGCTTATTAGGAGGGGTAGCCAAAAACATTCAGTACTTC.

This sequence joins TRBV5-8 and TRBJ2-1, with 7 bases fitting TRBD1. With V trimmed by 0 bases and J by 10 bases, 10 bases remained unmatched. Germline V CDR1 and CDR2: SGHTS, YDEGEE. The CDR3 contains 15 residues. CDR3 in DNA: TGTGCCAGCAGCTTGGGTAACAGGGGATCTTACGAGCAGTTCTTC. Its protein product is CASSLGNRGSYEQFF.

This clonotype was seen ten or more times. This sequence joins TRBV12-5 and TRBJ2-7; 9 bases are a match to TRBD1. The V gene end was trimmed by 5 bases and the J gene end by 2 bases; junction bases not matched to a gene: 10. Germline V gene sequence: CDR1 LGHNT, CDR2 FRNRAP. The CDR3 totals 16 residues. Written as DNA, the CDR3 is TGTGCTAGTGGTACCCATGGGGGACAGGGCCCCTACGAGCAGTACTTC. Translation: CASGTHGGQGPYEQYF.

In this sample, this clonotype turned up a few times. CDR3 sequence (DNA): TGTGCCATCAGTGAATCTGGGCAGCAAAAAAACATTCAGTACTTC. Protein sequence: CAISESGQQKNIQYF. This chain links TRBV10-3 with TRBJ2-4, with D unresolved. The CDR3 spans 15 residues. Between the trimmed V and J ends, which lost 3 bases and 4 bases, there was a span of 13 bases. In germline, CDR1 is ENHRY, CDR2 SYGVKD.

This clonotype was seen a single time. The rearrangement joins TRBV7-2 to TRBJ2-2, with 16 bases lining up with TRBD2. Trimming removed 5 bases from V and 3 bases from J; junction bases left unmatched: 6. This CDR3 is 18 amino acids long. CDR1 and CDR2 from the germline V gene are SGHTA and FQGNSA. In DNA form, the CDR3 reads TGTGCCAGCAGCGAGGGGACTAGCGGGAGGGCGCACACCGGGGAGCTGTTTTTT. Encoded protein: CASSEGTSGRAHTGELFF.

This clonotype showed up many times. The V and J genes are TRBV28 and TRBJ2-7; a possible D gene is TRBD1 (6 bases). CDR3 length equals 14 residues. The germline V and J ends were trimmed by 5 bases and 1 base, with 12 bases remaining between them. CDR1 and CDR2 (germline): MDHEN, SYDVKM. In nucleotides, the CDR3 is TGTGCCAGCAGTATAATGACAGGTTCCTACGAGCAGTACTTC. Its translation is CASSIMTGSYEQYF.